What follows are 6 T cell receptor beta chains derived from one specimen sequenced in a study of blood T cell repertoires in COVID-19. Assay: immunoSEQ multiplex PCR; the TCRdb copy retains only in-frame clones and omits some. This repertoire shows 150,000 to 200,000 clones, over 80% found once; its top ten account for roughly 8%. Sequencing was done on a sample of peripheral blood. All receptors come from a woman aged 55 to 70 with COVID-19, enrolled during active disease.

V is TRBV28 and J is TRBJ2-5, with unresolved D. V lost 5 bases and J 5 bases, leaving 12 bases between the germline ends. Germline V gene lookup returns CDR1 MDHEN and CDR2 SYDVKM. The CDR3 sequence is 13 residues long. This CDR3 reads CASSTRPQETQYF. CDR3 sequence (DNA): TGTGCCAGCAGTACGCGGCCTCAGGAGACCCAGTACTTC. Full variable domain (outside the CDR3, taken from reference TRBV28 and TRBJ2-5): DVKVTQSSRYLVKRTGEKVFLECVQDMDHENMFWYRQDPGLGLRLIYFSYDVKMKEKGDIPEGYSVSREKKERFSLILESASTNQTSMYLCASSTRPQETQYFGPGTRLLVL.

The chain joins TRBV28 to TRBJ1-4; D is ambiguous. The CDR3 is 15 amino acids. The germline gives CDR1 MDHEN, CDR2 SYDVKM. Trimming cost V 4 bases and J 2 bases, with 11 bases left between them. The CDR3 reads CASSSPRRTNEKLFF. CDR3 coding DNA: TGTGCCAGCAGTTCCCCGAGGAGGACTAATGAAAAACTGTTTTTT.

The chain is built from TRBV6-6 and TRBJ1-1; 8 bases agree with TRBD1. Trimming took 6 bases from V and 4 from J; bases not matched to a gene: 10. Germline loops: CDR1 MNHNY, CDR2 SVGAGI (reference sequence). The CDR3 length is 15 residues. The CDR3 sequence: CASRPRTGKGTEAFF. CDR3 DNA: TGTGCCAGCAGACCCCGGACAGGGAAGGGCACTGAAGCTTTCTTT.

This chain links TRBV11-1 with TRBJ2-3; possibly TRBD1 for D (6 bases). V was shortened by 1 base and J by 2 bases, with 10 bases between the two germline ends. Germline assignment: CDR1 SGHAT and CDR2 FQDESV (reference sequence). This CDR3 has 15 residues. In DNA, the CDR3 is TGTGCCAGCAGCTTAGGACAGGCGTTCACAGATACGCAGTATTTT. This translates into CASSLGQAFTDTQYF. Based on the CDR3 plus reference TRBV11-1 and TRBJ2-3, the full variable domain is EAEVAQSPRYKITEKSQAVAFWCDPISGHATLYWYRQILGQGPELLVQFQDESVVDDSQLPKDRFSAERLKGVDSTLKIQPAELGDSAMYLCASSLGQAFTDTQYFGPGTRLTVL.

This clone has only a few counts. This rearrangement joins TRBV6-5 to TRBJ1-2; possibly TRBD1 for D (5 bases). V was pared by 3 bases and J by 4 bases, with 12 bases between. The germline CDR1 and CDR2 sequences are MNHEY and SVGAGI. There are 14 residues in the CDR3. The CDR3 coding sequence is TGTGCCAGCAGTTATCGCACCGGGGGCTATGGCTACACCTTC. It translates to CASSYRTGGYGYTF.

The rearrangement joins TRBV27 to TRBJ2-3; TRBD2 is a possible D gene (5 bases). CDR1 is MNHEY and CDR2 is SMNVEV in the germline V gene (reference sequence). The CDR3 spans 16 residues. V shed 5 bases and J shed 4 bases, with 19 bases lying between them. The CDR3 region is CASSTLQRSGADTQYF. The CDR3 region has the DNA TGTGCCAGCAGTACCCTACAGCGGTCGGGCGCAGATACGCAGTATTTT.